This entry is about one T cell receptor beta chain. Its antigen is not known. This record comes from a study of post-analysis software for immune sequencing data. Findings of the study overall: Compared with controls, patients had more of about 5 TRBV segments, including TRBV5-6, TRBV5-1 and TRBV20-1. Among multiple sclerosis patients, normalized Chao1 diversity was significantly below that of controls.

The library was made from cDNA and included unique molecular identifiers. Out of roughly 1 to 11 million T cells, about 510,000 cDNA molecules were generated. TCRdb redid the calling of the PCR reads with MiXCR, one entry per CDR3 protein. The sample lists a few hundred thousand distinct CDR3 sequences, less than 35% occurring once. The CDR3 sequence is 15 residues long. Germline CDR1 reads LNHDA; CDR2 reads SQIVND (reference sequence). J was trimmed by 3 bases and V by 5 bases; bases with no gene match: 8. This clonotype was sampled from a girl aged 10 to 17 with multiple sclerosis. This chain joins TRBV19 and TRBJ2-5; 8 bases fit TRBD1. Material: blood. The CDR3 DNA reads TGTGCCAGTAGTGGACCAAACAGGGGGGAAGAGACCCAGTACTTC. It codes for CASSGPNRGEETQYF.